The 27 T cell receptor beta chains below come from one sample, sequenced in a study of blood T cell repertoires in COVID-19. Only in-frame clones appear in the TCRdb table, and some are missing; sequencing was by immunoSEQ multiplex PCR. The profile shows 75,000 to 90,000 clones, about four fifths of them singletons. Sequences were obtained from peripheral blood. The receptors originated from a woman aged 40 to 49 with active or convalescent COVID-19.

V and J are TRBV7-8 and TRBJ1-5; the match to TRBD1 covers 8 bases. There are 16 residues in the CDR3. Germline CDR1 reads SGHVS; CDR2 reads FQNEAQ. Losses at the gene ends were 0 bases for V and 4 bases for J; bases not matched to a gene: 5. CDR3 bases: TGTGCCAGCAGCTTAGCGCATAACAGGGGGAATCAGCCCCAGCATTTT. This translates into CASSLAHNRGNQPQHF. Filled out from reference TRBV7-8 and TRBJ1-5, the complete variable domain reads GAGVSQSPRYKVAKRGQDVALRCDPISGHVSLFWYQQALGQGPEFLTYFQNEAQLDKSGLPSDRFFAERPEGSVSTLKIQRTQQEDSAVYLCASSLAHNRGNQPQHFGDGTRLSIL.

The rearrangement links TRBV10-3 to TRBJ2-2; 10 bases agree with TRBD1. V trimming: 8 bases; J trimming: 5 bases; junction bases outside the gene matches: 5. CDR1 ENHRY and CDR2 SYGVKD come from the germline V gene. This CDR3 spans 14 amino acids. CDR3 coding DNA: TGTGCCATCGACAGGGGGCGGGGGACCGGGGAGCTGTTTTTT. This encodes CAIDRGRGTGELFF.

The chain links TRBV7-2 to TRBJ2-1, with 9 bases lining up with TRBD1. After removal of 1 base from V and 16 bases from J, the junction contained 2 bases not matched to a gene. CDR3 length: 11 amino acids. Per the germline V gene, CDR1 is SGHTA and CDR2 is FQGNSA. CDR3 coding DNA: TGTGCCAGCAGCTTAGGGGGACAGGGTTTCTTC. Translated, it gives CASSLGGQGFF.

The rearrangement joins TRBV19 to TRBJ1-1; D perhaps matches TRBD1 (6 bases). The CDR3 has 14 residues. V was trimmed by 6 bases and J by 5 bases, leaving 16 bases between them. CDR1 LNHDA and CDR2 SQIVND come from the germline V gene (reference sequence). CDR3 amino acids: CASRVTGGGTEAFF. CDR3 bases: TGTGCCAGTAGGGTGACAGGCGGCGGAACTGAAGCTTTCTTT.

The rearrangement joins TRBV6-6 to TRBJ1-3; TRBD1 might be the D (6 bases). Germline CDR1 MNHNY, CDR2 SVGAGI (reference sequence). CDR3 length: 12 amino acids. V shed 11 bases and J shed 2 bases, with 10 bases lying between them. CDR3 DNA sequence: TGTGCCGCAGCAGGGGCTGGAAACACCATATATTTT. It codes for CAAAGAGNTIYF.

The chain uses TRBV4-3 and TRBJ2-5; 12 bases are shared with TRBD2. The CDR3 extends over 15 amino acids. Germline lookup yields CDR1 LGHNA and CDR2 YSLEER. With 2 bases clipped from V and 4 bases from J, the junction kept 2 bases outside the gene matches. The CDR3 bases are TGCGCCAGCAGCCAACTACTAGCGGGGGGAGAGACCCAGTACTTC. Translation gives CASSQLLAGGETQYF.

The chain combines TRBV20-1 with TRBJ2-5; 8 positions agree with TRBD2. The germline CDR1 and CDR2 sequences are DFQATT and SNEGSKA (reference sequence). V gave up 3 bases and J gave up 2 bases; unmatched junction bases: 8. There are 15 residues in the CDR3. CDR3 amino acids: CSASPSGGHQETQYF. As DNA, the CDR3 is TGCAGTGCTAGTCCCAGCGGGGGCCATCAAGAGACCCAGTACTTC.

This clone was seen a few times. The chain combines TRBV6-2 or TRBV6-3 with TRBJ2-2; D might be TRBD2 (6 bases). In germline, CDR1 is MNHEY, CDR2 SVGEGT. Between the trimmed V and J ends, which lost 5 bases and 3 bases, there was a span of 13 bases. The CDR3 consists of 15 residues. CDR3 amino acids: CASSTPIADTGELFF. DNA for the CDR3: TGTGCCAGCAGTACGCCAATAGCGGACACCGGGGAGCTGTTTTTT.

The DNA of the CDR3 is TGTGCCAGCAGTGCTAAGGAGATGAACACTGAAGCTTTCTTT. Translated: CASSAKEMNTEAFF. The J gene is TRBJ1-1, the V gene TRBV2; D call uncertain. CDR3 size: 14 residues. V was clipped by 4 bases and J by 0 bases, with 9 bases between them. Germline CDR1 is SNHLY and CDR2 is FYNNEI.

The chain recombines TRBV21-1 with TRBJ2-3; the D call of TRBD2 is as the table states it, not checked on the DNA. TRBV21-1 is deemed a pseudogene. This CDR3 has 14 residues. The CDR3 region has the DNA TGTGCCAGCAGCGAGGGGGGAGGGACAGATACGCAGTATTTT. This gives the protein CASSEGGGTDTQYF.

The chain couples TRBV10-3 to TRBJ1-5; TRBD1 matches at 9 bases. The CDR3 runs to 15 residues. The germline V gene encodes CDR1 ENHRY and CDR2 SYGVKD. Trimming removed 0 bases from V and 5 bases from J; junction bases left unmatched: 2. In DNA form, the CDR3 reads TGTGCCATCAGTGAGTCGGGACAGGGAGATCAGCCCCAGCATTTT. It specifies CAISESGQGDQPQHF.

Comment on this clone: The sample carries other DNA sequences with the same CDR3. The V call is TRBV28, the J call TRBJ1-2; 7 nucleotides align to TRBD1. The V segment lost 5 bases and the J segment 2 bases; nucleotides outside the gene matches: 8. Germline loops: CDR1 MDHEN, CDR2 SYDVKM. This CDR3 is 15 amino acids long. Here the CDR3 reads CASSLPGQTNYGYTF. The CDR3 nucleotides read TGTGCCAGCAGTCTTCCGGGACAGACGAACTATGGCTACACCTTC.

This chain joins TRBV23-1 and TRBJ2-2; tentatively, D is TRBD2 (6 bases). TRBV23-1 carries the ORF label, with uncertain function. Trimming shortened V by 0 bases and J by 3 bases, and 8 bases separated the two germline ends. This CDR3 comprises 15 residues. CDR3 bases: TGCGCCAGCAGTCAATCTTGGGGGGACACCGGGGAGCTGTTTTTT. Its protein is CASSQSWGDTGELFF.

The table lists this clone with a count of one. The rearrangement joins TRBV28 to TRBJ2-2; a possible D gene is TRBD1 (6 bases). Germline V gene data show CDR1 as MDHEN and CDR2 as SYDVKM. The V end was cut by 2 bases, the J end by 8 bases, with 18 bases between. The CDR3 has 16 residues. CDR3 DNA: TGTGCCAGCAGTTTACCGGGACATCCCCCCATGGGGGAGCTGTTTTTT. Translated, it gives CASSLPGHPPMGELFF.

V and J are TRBV18 and TRBJ1-5; D unclear. This CDR3 spans 15 amino acids. The germline V gene encodes CDR1 KGHSH and CDR2 LQKENI. Trimming pared 0 bases from V and 0 bases from J, leaving 6 bases between. CDR3 loop: CASSPPADSNQPQHF. The CDR3 nucleotides are TGTGCCAGCTCACCACCGGCGGATAGCAATCAGCCCCAGCATTTT.

The chain carries TRBV6-6 and TRBJ2-2, with D unclear. Deletions cut 1 base from V and 6 bases from J, with 15 bases between. The CDR3 has 16 amino acids. CDR1 MNHNY and CDR2 SVGAGI come from the germline V gene (reference sequence). The CDR3 loop is CASSYFFDFSPGELFF. The CDR3, as DNA: TGTGCCAGCAGTTACTTTTTCGATTTCAGTCCCGGGGAGCTGTTTTTT.

This chain links TRBV29-1 with TRBJ2-2; the D gene is possibly TRBD1 (7 bases). The germline V gene encodes CDR1 SQVTM and CDR2 ANQGSEA. The CDR3 runs to 15 residues. Trimming took off 4 bases at V and 0 bases at J, with 12 bases between the two ends. The CDR3 DNA is TGCAGCGTTGTGGCGGGACAGTCGAACACCGGGGAGCTGTTTTTT. Translated, it gives CSVVAGQSNTGELFF.

The V and J genes are TRBV6-5 and TRBJ1-1; D is perhaps TRBD1 (6 bases). The CDR3 covers 14 residues. The V gene lost 3 bases and the J gene lost 6 bases, with 14 bases spanning the gap. CDR1 is MNHEY and CDR2 is SVGAGI in the germline V gene. CDR3 sequence (DNA): TGTGCCAGCAGTTATTTTCAGGGGCTAGCTGAAGCTTTCTTT. The encoded protein is CASSYFQGLAEAFF.

The rearrangement links TRBV27 to TRBJ1-1, with a weak D call TRBD1 (5 bases). V dropped 4 bases and J dropped 7 bases, with 10 bases sitting between them. CDR3 length: 12 amino acids. The germline V gene has CDR1 MNHEY and CDR2 SMNVEV (reference sequence). The CDR3 nucleotides are TGTGCCAGCAGTTCCACCGGGGGTGAAGCTTTCTTT. It specifies CASSSTGGEAFF.

The table lists this clone with a count of one. This chain links TRBV7-9 with TRBJ2-7, with TRBD2 matching 7 bases. V gave up 1 base and J gave up 3 bases; unmatched junction bases: 6. The CDR3 runs to 15 residues. Per the germline V gene, CDR1 is SEHNR and CDR2 is FQNEAQ (reference sequence). The CDR3 loop reads CASSLEGGVDYEQYF. The CDR3 coding sequence is TGTGCCAGCAGCTTAGAGGGAGGGGTCGACTACGAGCAGTACTTC.

The genes are TRBV28 and TRBJ2-1; TRBD1 matches at 8 bases. The germline gives CDR1 MDHEN, CDR2 SYDVKM. V lost 4 bases, J lost 4 bases, and 12 bases stayed unmatched. The CDR3 length is 17 residues. The CDR3 here is CASSSAGWDRRYNEQFF. The CDR3 bases are TGTGCCAGCAGTTCTGCGGGTTGGGACAGGAGATACAATGAGCAGTTCTTC.

The V and J genes are TRBV29-1 and TRBJ2-1, with D possibly TRBD2 on 6 matching bases. This CDR3 comprises 13 residues. V lost 4 bases and J lost 8, with 15 bases in between. Germline assignment: CDR1 SQVTM and CDR2 ANQGSEA. The CDR3 region has the DNA TGCAGCGTTGGGTCGGGAGTGGGCGATGAGCAGTTCTTC. It is translated as CSVGSGVGDEQFF.

The chain employs TRBV5-1 and TRBJ1-3; 8 bases are a match to TRBD1. The CDR3 has 14 residues. Trimming removed 7 bases from V and 2 bases from J; junction bases left unmatched: 5. Germline loops: CDR1 SGHRS, CDR2 YFSETQ. DNA of the CDR3: TGCGCCAGCTCCAGGGGGCACGCTGGAAACACCATATATTTT. This encodes CASSRGHAGNTIYF. Filled out from reference TRBV5-1 and TRBJ1-3, the complete variable domain reads KAGVTQTPRYLIKTRGQQVTLSCSPISGHRSVSWYQQTPGQGLQFLFEYFSETQRNKGNFPGRFSGRQFSNSRSEMNVSTLELGDSALYLCASSRGHAGNTIYFGEGSWLTVV.

The rearrangement links TRBV9 to TRBJ2-1; D uncertain. The length of the CDR3 is 12 residues. The germline gives CDR1 SGDLS, CDR2 YYNGEE. V dropped 1 base and J dropped 5 bases, with 4 bases sitting between them. CDR3 sequence (DNA): TGTGCCAGCAGCGTAACAGACAATGAGCAGTTCTTC. This encodes CASSVTDNEQFF.

This clone was recorded a few times. CDR3 nucleotides: TGTGCCAGCAACCAGGGGGATAGCGAGCAGTACTTC. Protein: CASNQGDSEQYF. The genes are TRBV28 and TRBJ2-7; 7 nucleotides line up with TRBD1. Germline CDR1 reads MDHEN; CDR2 reads SYDVKM. The ends lost 7 bases at V and 6 bases at J; junction bases unmatched: 6. This CDR3 region has 12 residues.

This clone was seen a handful of times. The chain joins TRBV7-9 to TRBJ2-3; 7 nucleotides align to TRBD2. The germline gives CDR1 SEHNR, CDR2 FQNEAQ (reference sequence). The CDR3 length is 16 residues. Trimming took 1 base from V and 0 from J; bases not matched to a gene: 4. The CDR3 here is CASSLGLATSTDTQYF. CDR3 nucleotide sequence: TGTGCCAGCAGCTTAGGACTAGCTACTAGCACAGATACGCAGTATTTT. Filled out from reference TRBV7-9 and TRBJ2-3, the complete variable domain reads DTGVSQNPRHKITKRGQNVTFRCDPISEHNRLYWYRQTLGQGPEFLTYFQNEAQLEKSRLLSDRFSAERPKGSFSTLEIQRTEQGDSAMYLCASSLGLATSTDTQYFGPGTRLTVL.

This chain links TRBV28 with TRBJ2-3; 11 bases line up with TRBD2. V lost 0 bases, J lost 4 bases, and 6 bases stayed unmatched. Germline values: CDR1 MDHEN, CDR2 SYDVKM. The CDR3 runs to 17 residues. CDR3 DNA: TGTGCCAGCAGTTTATGGCGTAGCGGGAGGGCCTCAGATACGCAGTATTTT. Translating gives CASSLWRSGRASDTQYF.